What follows are 19 T cell receptor beta chains derived from one specimen sequenced in a study of T-cell memory formation after mild COVID-19. TCRdb reprocessed the 5' RACE reads with MiXCR, giving one entry per CDR3 protein. The sample has fewer than 550,000 distinct CDR3 sequences, 20% seen once; the top ten hold about 8.1%. The specimen sequenced was PBMCs or a T cell subset sorted from them (not recorded which). These receptors were collected from an adult woman who had mild COVID-19 (a few samples of this study predate the infection). Cell type and time point are not known.

The chain is built from TRBV9 and TRBJ2-7, with D possibly being TRBD2 (6 bases). Trimming removed 0 bases from V and 0 bases from J, with 10 bases in between. The CDR3 loop spans 15 amino acids. From germline, CDR1 is SGDLS and CDR2 YYNGEE. The CDR3 nucleotides read TGTGCCAGCAGCGTAGGGGTAGCGGACTCCTACGAGCAGTACTTC. It encodes CASSVGVADSYEQYF.

This clonotype has a handful of counts. This chain joins TRBV7-9 and TRBJ1-1, with D unclear. The CDR3 covers 14 residues. The germline V gene has CDR1 SEHNR and CDR2 FQNEAQ (reference sequence). Trimming left V 5 bases short and J 5 bases short, with 15 bases between. CDR3 residues: CASSQTQQSTEAFF. In DNA form, the CDR3 reads TGTGCCAGCAGCCAAACCCAACAGAGTACTGAAGCTTTCTTT.

This clonotype was counted only a few times. The gene calls are TRBV7-8 and TRBJ2-5; D gene uncertain. The CDR3 loop spans 13 amino acids. The germline gives CDR1 SGHVS, CDR2 FQNEAQ. With 4 bases removed from V and 2 bases from J, the gap between germline ends came to 8 bases. The CDR3 nucleotides are TGTGCCAGCAGCTACGGGCCACAAGAGACCCAGTACTTC. Its protein product is CASSYGPQETQYF. The complete variable domain, with remaining parts taken from reference TRBV7-8 and TRBJ2-5, reads GAGVSQSPRYKVAKRGQDVALRCDPISGHVSLFWYQQALGQGPEFLTYFQNEAQLDKSGLPSDRFFAERPEGSVSTLKIQRTQQEDSAVYLCASSYGPQETQYFGPGTRLLVL.

The table lists this clonotype with a few counts. This chain joins TRBV14 and TRBJ2-7; the D is unclear. Germline assignment: CDR1 SGHDN and CDR2 FVKESK. V was shortened by 4 bases and J by 2 bases, with 9 bases between the two germline ends. The CDR3 has 13 residues. CDR3 nucleotides: TGTGCCAGCAGCCCGCCCGACACCTACGAGCAGTACTTC. Amino acids: CASSPPDTYEQYF.

CDR3 DNA sequence: TGTGCCAGCAGTTTAGGCCAAAGGGGCTATGGCTACACCTTC. It codes for CASSLGQRGYGYTF. This rearrangement joins TRBV12-3 or TRBV12-4 to TRBJ1-2; possibly TRBD1 for D (5 bases). The ends were cut back, 1 base at V and 4 bases at J, with 10 bases in the middle. The CDR3 is 14 amino acids.

The chain has TRBV30 and TRBJ2-1; a possible D gene is TRBD2 (5 bases). The germline V gene has CDR1 GTSNPN and CDR2 SVGIG (reference sequence). This CDR3 has 14 residues. V was shortened by 2 bases and J by 4 bases, with 12 bases between the two germline ends. CDR3 sequence: CAWSNGGYYNEQFF. The CDR3 coding sequence is TGTGCCTGGAGTAATGGCGGGTATTACAATGAGCAGTTCTTC.

Here the CDR3 reads CASSSGTSGAKTQYF. The CDR3 DNA is TGCGCCAGCAGCTCGGGGACTAGCGGGGCGAAGACCCAGTACTTC. This chain uses TRBV5-1 with TRBJ2-5, with 13 bases lining up with TRBD2. The V segment lost 3 bases and the J segment 6 bases; nucleotides outside the gene matches: 5. CDR1 is SGHRS, CDR2 YFSETQ, per germline. CDR3 length: 15 amino acids.

This clonotype was detected many times. The chain is built from TRBV7-8 and TRBJ2-5; no clear D. V lost 5 bases and J 1 base, leaving 11 bases between the germline ends. The CDR3 length is 14 residues. Looked up from germline, CDR1 is SGHVS and CDR2 is FQNEAQ. In nucleotides, the CDR3 is TGTGCCAGCAGCCAACGCCTGCTCCAAGAGACCCAGTACTTC. Translation gives CASSQRLLQETQYF.

This clonotype was detected once. The junction departs from the called germline gene at one end, perhaps through a read error. The chain couples TRBV7-6 to TRBJ2-3, with a possible D match to TRBD2 (5 bases). This CDR3 has 16 residues. From germline, CDR1 is SGHVS and CDR2 FNYEAQ. The CDR3 loop is CAISLGWTGSTDTQYF. In DNA form, the CDR3 reads TGTGCCATCAGCTTAGGATGGACGGGGAGCACAGATACGCAGTATTTT.

This chain connects TRBV5-6 to TRBJ1-1, with D hard to call. V was cut by 1 base and J by 12 bases, with 19 bases left in between. This CDR3 contains 14 residues. Germline CDR1 is SGHDT and CDR2 is YYEEEE. In DNA, the CDR3 is TGTGCCAGCAGCTTGTCATTCCGTCTTGTCGCACCTTTCTTT. The encoded protein is CASSLSFRLVAPFF.

In this sample, this clonotype turned up many times. CDR3 sequence reads: CASSHLAGADNEQFF. The CDR3 DNA reads as TGTGCCAGCAGCCACCTAGCGGGGGCCGACAATGAGCAGTTCTTC. The rearrangement uses TRBV7-8 and TRBJ2-1; the match to TRBD2 covers 10 bases. Germline CDR1 reads SGHVS; CDR2 reads FQNEAQ. The CDR3 length is 15 residues. With 5 bases clipped from V and 5 bases from J, the junction kept 6 bases outside the gene matches. Filled out from reference TRBV7-8 and TRBJ2-1, the complete variable domain reads GAGVSQSPRYKVAKRGQDVALRCDPISGHVSLFWYQQALGQGPEFLTYFQNEAQLDKSGLPSDRFFAERPEGSVSTLKIQRTQQEDSAVYLCASSHLAGADNEQFFGPGTRLTVL.

This clonotype was detected a few times. The rearrangement uses TRBV7-2 and TRBJ2-1, with 9 bases identical to TRBD2. Trimming removed 1 base from V and 9 bases from J; junction bases left unmatched: 1. The CDR3 totals 13 residues. Per the germline V gene, CDR1 is SGHTA and CDR2 is FQGNSA. The chain's CDR3 is CASSLGGRGEQFF. In DNA, the CDR3 is TGTGCCAGCAGCTTAGGCGGGAGGGGTGAGCAGTTCTTC.

This clonotype was observed a few times. The gene calls are TRBV7-8 and TRBJ1-5; the D gene is possibly TRBD1 (6 bases). The CDR3 has 14 residues. CDR1 SGHVS and CDR2 FQNEAQ come from the germline V gene. Deletions cut 4 bases from V and 3 bases from J, with 10 bases between. The CDR3 region has the DNA TGTGCCAGCAGCTCCCGGACAGCCAATCAGCCCCAGCATTTT. This gives the protein CASSSRTANQPQHF. Full variable domain (rest looked up from reference TRBV7-8 and TRBJ1-5): GAGVSQSPRYKVAKRGQDVALRCDPISGHVSLFWYQQALGQGPEFLTYFQNEAQLDKSGLPSDRFFAERPEGSVSTLKIQRTQQEDSAVYLCASSSRTANQPQHFGDGTRLSIL.

This clonotype was detected only a few times. The CDR3: CASLDGGNTGELFF. CDR3 DNA sequence: TGTGCCAGCCTGGATGGCGGGAACACCGGGGAGCTGTTTTTT. V and J are TRBV6-6 and TRBJ2-2; no clear D gene. V was trimmed by 8 bases and J by 1 base, leaving 11 bases between them. There are 14 residues in the CDR3. Germline V gives CDR1 MNHNY, CDR2 SVGAGI (reference sequence).

This clonotype was observed a few times. The chain links TRBV9 to TRBJ2-1, with TRBD2 matching over 10 bases. V was pared by 4 bases and J by 3 bases, with 7 bases of the junction left unmatched. CDR1 is SGDLS and CDR2 is YYNGEE in the germline V gene. CDR3 size: 16 residues. The CDR3 nucleotides read TGTGCCAGCAGCCCTTGGACTAGCGGAGTCTACAATGAGCAGTTCTTC. Translated, it gives CASSPWTSGVYNEQFF.

This chain connects TRBV5-4 to TRBJ2-7, with D perhaps given as TRBD1 or TRBD2 (6 bases each). V gave up 2 bases and J gave up 6 bases, with 12 bases separating them. The CDR3 extends over 13 amino acids. From germline, CDR1 is SGHNT and CDR2 YYREEE (reference sequence). This CDR3 reads CASSFPGAGEQYF. In DNA, the CDR3 is TGTGCCAGCAGCTTTCCGGGGGCCGGCGAGCAGTACTTC. The full variable domain, its missing parts supplied by reference TRBV5-4 and TRBJ2-7, is ETGVTQSPTHLIKTRGQQVTLRCSSQSGHNTVSWYQQALGQGPQFIFQYYREEENGRGNFPPRFSGLQFPNYSSELNVNALELDDSALYLCASSFPGAGEQYFGPGTRLTVT.

This clonotype was seen a few times. The genes are TRBV11-2 and TRBJ2-5, with 9 bases aligning to TRBD2. V gave up 6 bases and J gave up 5 bases; unmatched junction bases: 13. CDR3 length: 16 amino acids. Germline lookup yields CDR1 SGHAT and CDR2 FQNNGV. Written as DNA, the CDR3 is TGTGCCAGCAGACCGCTGCGGGGGGGCCTAAGGGAGACCCAGTACTTC. As protein: CASRPLRGGLRETQYF.

The chain uses TRBV9 and TRBJ2-7; D call uncertain. This CDR3 region has 15 residues. Trimming cost V 3 bases and J 1 base, with 14 bases left between them. The germline gives CDR1 SGDLS, CDR2 YYNGEE. The CDR3 loop reads CASSGADGDSYEQYF. In DNA form, the CDR3 reads TGTGCCAGCAGCGGCGCGGACGGAGATTCCTACGAGCAGTACTTC.

This clonotype appeared a few times. The V gene is TRBV20-1, the J gene TRBJ2-7; 8 positions agree with TRBD2. After removal of 3 bases from V and 6 bases from J, the junction contained 7 bases not matched to a gene. Looked up from germline, CDR1 is DFQATT and CDR2 is SNEGSKA (reference sequence). The CDR3 extends over 13 amino acids. CDR3 in amino acids: CSASGRASSEQYF. In nucleotides, the CDR3 is TGCAGTGCTAGCGGGAGGGCCTCTAGCGAGCAGTACTTC.